This T cell receptor (beta chain) came from a study of T cells after posttransplantation cyclophosphamide. General study results and limits: Recipient CMV seropositivity and CMV reactivation strongly tracked TRB clonality. Tissue-infiltrating T cells from skin or gut overlapped little with blood T cells. Later blood repertoires were often dominated by clones from the donor CD8+ memory compartment.

The protocol was immunoSEQ multiplex PCR, while the TCRdb copy is restricted to in-frame clones and leaves out a portion. This sample comprises 30,000 to 50,000 clones, none seen once only. Many counts were recorded for this clone. Its antigen is still unknown. This related bone marrow graft donor gave peripheral blood on the day of marrow donation. The clonotype was recovered from a woman between 45 and 65 years old in good health and a related stem cell transplant donor. The material sequenced was PBMCs.

The CDR3 DNA is TGTGCCAGCACCGGGACAGGGGGGCGCACTGAAGCTTTCTTT. Its translation is CASTGTGGRTEAFF. The chain combines TRBV7-9 with TRBJ1-1, with 11 bases matching TRBD1. The CDR3 consists of 14 residues. Germline values: CDR1 SEHNR, CDR2 FQNEAQ (reference sequence). J was trimmed by 4 bases and V by 7 bases; bases with no gene match: 5.